The clone carrying this TCR beta chain was seen a few times. The antigen remains unidentified. This may arise from a read error, as a much more abundant clone is one base away. Molecular barcoded adaptors covering alpha/delta and beta/gamma chains were used on 400 to 450 ng RNA. MiXCR, applied by TCRdb to the reads, yields one record per CDR3 protein. Altogether 85,000 or so distinct CDR3 sequences are present, 9% to 15% being singletons, with the ten largest covering approximately 15%. The record originates from a study of read filtering for tumor transcriptome and immune sequencing. In the study overall: R-ISS stage counts were 8 for I, 16 for II, six or seven for III. Study observations and caveats: Single-read clonotypes: roughly 80% of IR-seq clonotypes (roughly 4% of reads), 74.6% of RNA-seq clonotypes (around 48% of reads).

The CDR3 is 17 amino acids. Germline-derived CDR1 and CDR2 are MDHEN and SYDVKM. The V and J genes are TRBV28 and TRBJ1-2, with D tentatively TRBD1 (5 bases). The source of this sequence is a donor aged 40 or older with multiple myeloma. Sequenced material: a population of CD138-negative cells sorted from bone marrow. The DNA of the CDR3 is TGTGCCACTTACACGGCGGGGGAAGGCCGCCTTAACTATGGCTACGCCTTC. Its translation is CATYTAGEGRLNYGYAF.